The 17 T cell receptor beta chains given below trace back to one sample, sequenced in a study of T cell responses to AZD1222 COVID-19 vaccine. Libraries were prepared by immunoSEQ multiplex PCR; TCRdb keeps only in-frame clonotypes and omits some of them. The sample lists approximately 170,000 clones, more than 90% occurring once. Sequences were derived from peripheral blood, sampled on day 0 of AZD1222 vaccination. Receptor source: an adult in good health.

The CDR3 region is CATSDSRGRYTGELFF. The DNA for the CDR3 is TGTGCCACCAGTGATTCCCGCGGGCGGTACACCGGGGAGCTGTTTTTT. This chain links TRBV24-1 with TRBJ2-2; D is perhaps TRBD2 (5 bases). Deletions cut 2 bases from V and 3 bases from J, with 12 bases between. The CDR3 is 16 residues long. Germline lookup yields CDR1 KGHDR and CDR2 SFDVKD.

CDR3 nucleotide sequence: TGTGCCAGCAGCTTAGCGGGGCTAGCGGGAGAGCAGTACTTC. It translates to CASSLAGLAGEQYF. This chain links TRBV7-9 with TRBJ2-7; 9 bases fit TRBD2. J gave up 7 bases and V 0 bases, and 4 bases lay outside the gene matches. The CDR3 runs 14 residues. Germline loops: CDR1 SEHNR, CDR2 FQNEAQ (reference sequence).

This chain links TRBV6-2 or TRBV6-3 with TRBJ1-1; D possibly corresponds to TRBD1 (5 bases). Germline CDR1 reads MNHEY; CDR2 reads SVGEGT. V was pared by 2 bases and J by 1 base, with 20 bases between. The CDR3 covers 18 residues. For the CDR3, the DNA is TGTGCCAGCAGTTACGAGTCGGGCACGGGACGGGCGAACACTGAAGCTTTCTTT. It translates to CASSYESGTGRANTEAFF.

The V and J genes are TRBV5-1 and TRBJ2-6; 9 positions agree with TRBD1. The CDR3 loop spans 17 amino acids. V lost 3 bases, J lost 0 bases, and 4 bases stayed unmatched. Germline assignment: CDR1 SGHRS and CDR2 YFSETQ. The CDR3 DNA reads as TGCGCCAGCAGCTCGGGACAGGGTCACTCTGGGGCCAACGTCCTGACTTTC. Residues: CASSSGQGHSGANVLTF.

The chain joins TRBV4-1 to TRBJ2-5; D is possibly TRBD2 (5 bases). The CDR3 length is 17 residues. The germline gives CDR1 MGHRA, CDR2 YSYEKL. The V gene lost 1 base and the J gene lost 5 bases, with 20 bases spanning the gap. The CDR3 sequence is CASSQGLQLDFSETQYF. The DNA of the CDR3 is TGCGCCAGCAGCCAAGGGCTACAACTAGATTTCTCGGAGACCCAGTACTTC.

The chain couples TRBV6-5 to TRBJ2-7, with 8 bases identical to TRBD2. V was clipped by 7 bases and J by 3 bases; unmatched bases: 8. CDR1 is MNHEY, CDR2 SVGAGI, per germline. The CDR3 is made up of 14 amino acids. The CDR3, as DNA: TGTGCCAGCACTCCAGCGGGAGAGTACTACGAGCAGTACTTC. Translated: CASTPAGEYYEQYF.

The chain uses TRBV27 and TRBJ2-3; tentatively, D is TRBD1 (7 bases). V was trimmed by 4 bases and J by 1 base, leaving 12 bases between them. The germline CDR1 and CDR2 sequences are MNHEY and SMNVEV (reference sequence). The CDR3 has 15 amino acids. The CDR3 coding sequence is TGTGCCAGCAGTTCGGGGGACAGACGCACAGATACGCAGTATTTT. It is translated as CASSSGDRRTDTQYF.

The genes are TRBV5-1 and TRBJ2-3; tentatively, D is TRBD1 (6 bases). The germline V gene encodes CDR1 SGHRS and CDR2 YFSETQ. The CDR3 has 14 amino acids. V shed 1 base and J shed 0 bases, with 6 bases lying between them. The CDR3 DNA follows: TGCGCCAGCAGCTTGCAGGGGAGCACAGATACGCAGTATTTT. Amino acid sequence: CASSLQGSTDTQYF.

This sequence joins TRBV7-6 and TRBJ2-3, with 10 positions matching TRBD1. CDR3 length: 21 amino acids. CDR1 is SGHVS and CDR2 is FNYEAQ in the germline V gene. The junction had 21 bases not matched to a gene; V was cut back by 0 bases and J by 6 bases. The CDR3 DNA sequence: TGTGCCAGCAGCTTAGCGACCTTCCCCGGGGTAGGGGACAGGGGAGCGGATACGCAGTATTTT. Its protein product is CASSLATFPGVGDRGADTQYF.

The rearrangement links TRBV6-2 or TRBV6-3 to TRBJ1-5, with D hard to call. The V gene's germline CDR1 is MNHEY and CDR2 SVGEGT. V lost 2 bases to trimming and J lost 9 bases, with 11 bases between them. CDR3 length equals 13 residues. CDR3 nucleotides: TGTGCCAGCAGTTACCGCCAGAAAGGGCCCCAGCATTTT. Its protein product is CASSYRQKGPQHF.

This sequence joins TRBV3-1 (or the pseudogene TRBV3-2) and TRBJ1-4; no clear D gene. V lost 1 base, J lost 10 bases, and 13 bases lay in between. From germline, CDR1 is LGHDT and CDR2 YNNKEL (reference sequence). The CDR3 is made up of 14 amino acids. The CDR3 loop is CASSQGTAAGKLFF. Written as DNA, the CDR3 is TGTGCCAGCAGCCAAGGGACGGCGGCAGGAAAACTGTTTTTT.

V is TRBV5-4 and J is TRBJ1-2, with 7 bases fitting TRBD1. The CDR3 sequence is 16 residues long. Unmatched junction bases numbered 13, after V lost 3 bases and J lost 5 bases. Per germline, CDR1 SGHNT and CDR2 YYREEE (reference sequence). The CDR3 bases are TGTGCCAGCAGCTCAGGACAGGCCCGGCAGGGGTATGGCTACACCTTC. Protein sequence: CASSSGQARQGYGYTF.

The chain has TRBV19 and TRBJ1-1; D is unresolved. This CDR3 region has 12 residues. Germline CDR1 is LNHDA and CDR2 is SQIVND (reference sequence). The CDR3 bases are TGTGCTAGCCGGAGAGAGAACACTGAAGCTTTCTTT. This codes for CASRRENTEAFF.

The rearrangement joins TRBV5-4 to TRBJ2-3; D gene uncertain. This CDR3 has 18 amino acids. V gave up 0 bases and J gave up 1 base, with 18 bases separating them. The germline gives CDR1 SGHNT, CDR2 YYREEE (reference sequence). The chain's CDR3 is CASSLGNRETVRTDTQYF. Written as DNA, the CDR3 is TGTGCCAGCAGCTTGGGAAATCGTGAGACTGTCCGCACAGATACGCAGTATTTT.

The chain recombines TRBV30 with TRBJ2-7, with 7 bases identical to TRBD1. The CDR3 is 12 residues long. Unmatched junction bases numbered 2, after V lost 4 bases and J lost 2 bases. Germline V gene lookup returns CDR1 GTSNPN and CDR2 SVGIG (reference sequence). The CDR3 coding sequence is TGTGCCTGGATGGGACAGCCCTACGAGCAGTACTTC. As protein: CAWMGQPYEQYF.

Notes on this clone: Sequence at one end of the junction differs from germline and may be a read error. V gene TRBV6-2 or TRBV6-3 combines with J gene TRBJ2-7; 8 bases agree with TRBD2. Germline CDR1 is MNHEY and CDR2 is SVGEGT. The CDR3 consists of 16 residues. CDR3 amino acids: CASSHRASGFSYEQHF. CDR3 nucleotides: TGTGCCAGCAGCCACAGGGCTAGCGGGTTCTCCTACGAGCAGCACTTC.

CDR3 DNA: TGTGCCAGCAGCCGGACGGACAGGGGAACCTACGAGCAGTACTTC. This codes for CASSRTDRGTYEQYF. The chain combines TRBV3-1 (or the pseudogene TRBV3-2) with TRBJ2-7, with 9 bases matching TRBD1. This CDR3 is built from 15 residues. The V segment lost 4 bases and the J segment 2 bases; nucleotides outside the gene matches: 6. CDR1 and CDR2 from the germline V gene are LGHDT and YNNKEL (reference sequence).